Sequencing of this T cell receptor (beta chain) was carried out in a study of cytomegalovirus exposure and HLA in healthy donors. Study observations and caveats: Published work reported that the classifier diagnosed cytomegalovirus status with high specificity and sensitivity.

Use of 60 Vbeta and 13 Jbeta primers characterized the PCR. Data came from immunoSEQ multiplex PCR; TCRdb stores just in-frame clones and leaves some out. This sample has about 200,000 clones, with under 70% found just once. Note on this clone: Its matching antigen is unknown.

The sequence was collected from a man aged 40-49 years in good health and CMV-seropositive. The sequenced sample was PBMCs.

The CDR3 spells CASRRDFTDTQYF. In DNA, the CDR3 is TGTGCCAGCAGGCGGGACTTCACAGATACGCAGTATTTT. The chain is built from TRBV6-6 and TRBJ2-3; perhaps TRBD2 as D (6 bases). The CDR3 contains 13 residues. Germline V gene data show CDR1 as MNHNY and CDR2 as SVGAGI (reference sequence). Between the trimmed V and J ends, which lost 6 bases and 2 bases, there was a span of 9 bases.